This is a list of T cell receptor beta chains from one sample in a study of T cells in tuberculosis. The data were produced by immunoSEQ multiplex PCR, yet TCRdb's version contains in-frame clones alone and is incomplete. The sample shows tens of thousands of clones, roughly 96% of them seen only once. The starting material was PBMCs, obtained at tuberculosis diagnosis. Receptor source: an adult with tuberculosis. Both conserved end residues are part of each CDR3. D genes are given only for firm matches. Expanded clones get a size class; other rows say once, few or many, or leave the size out.

d_call | clone_size | j_call | v_call | cdr3_length | cdr3_aa | cdr3_nt
- | - | TRBJ2-3 | TRBV19 | 16 | CASSPQRGEGTDTQYF | TGTGCCAGTAGTCCCCAAAGAGGTGAGGGCACAGATACGCAGTATTTT
TRBD1 | - | TRBJ1-4 | TRBV29-1 | 13 | CSAQTGHNEKLFF | TGCAGCGCTCAGACAGGGCATAATGAAAAACTGTTTTTT
- | - | TRBJ1-1 | TRBV28 | 14 | CASSDRNENTEAFF | TGTGCCAGCAGTGACAGGAATGAAAACACTGAAGCTTTCTTT
- | - | TRBJ1-2 | TRBV13 | 13 | CASSLDSAYGYTF | TGTGCCAGCAGCTTGGACAGTGCCTATGGCTACACCTTC
- | once | TRBJ2-5 | TRBV19 | 13 | CASSNSGQETQYF | TGTGCCAGTAGTAATAGCGGCCAAGAGACCCAGTACTTC
- | once | TRBJ1-1 | TRBV7-2 | 17 | CASSLDGRGTMNTEAFF | TGTGCCAGCAGCTTAGATGGCAGGGGCACAATGAACACTGAAGCTTTCTTT
- | - | TRBJ2-5 | TRBV9 | 13 | CASSVGPQETQYF | TGTGCCAGCAGCGTAGGGCCCCAAGAGACCCAGTACTTC
- | once | TRBJ1-1 | TRBV15 | 14 | CATSRDRQNTEAFF | TGTGCCACCAGCAGAGATAGACAAAACACTGAAGCTTTCTTT
- | - | TRBJ1-5 | TRBV30 | 13 | CAWSRTENQPQHF | TGTGCCTGGAGTAGAACAGAGAATCAGCCCCAGCATTTT
- | - | TRBJ2-5 | TRBV14 | 17 | CASSQAPAGEWGRAQYF | TGTGCCAGCAGTCAAGCGCCGGCGGGAGAATGGGGGCGGGCCCAGTACTTC
TRBD2 | - | TRBJ2-2 | TRBV9 | 15 | CASSVLSGSGGELFF | TGTGCCAGCAGCGTCCTGAGCGGGAGCGGCGGGGAGCTGTTTTTT
- | - | TRBJ2-3 | TRBV30 | 14 | CAWSTLAGTDTQYF | TGTGCCTGGAGTACCCTCGCGGGGACAGATACGCAGTATTTT
- | - | TRBJ1-2 | TRBV20-1 | 11 | CSAKDSYGYTF | TGCAGTGCTAAGGACAGCTATGGCTACACCTTC
- | - | TRBJ2-5 | TRBV20-1 | 10 | CSAGRETQYF | TGCAGTGCGGGGAGGGAGACCCAGTACTTC
- | - | TRBJ1-3 | TRBV7-2 | 15 | CASRPGGASGNTIYF | TGTGCCAGCAGACCTGGGGGGGCCTCTGGAAACACCATATATTTT
- | - | TRBJ1-3 | TRBV11-2 | 13 | CASSLERGNTIYF | TGTGCCAGCAGCTTAGAACGGGGAAACACCATATATTTT
TRBD2 | - | TRBJ2-1 | TRBV2 | 16 | CASRSTSGIGGLWQFF | TGTGCCAGCAGGTCGACTAGCGGGATAGGGGGGCTTTGGCAGTTCTTC
TRBD1 | - | TRBJ2-5 | TRBV5-6 | 16 | CASSPRQGMFIETQYF | TGTGCCAGCAGCCCTCGACAGGGGATGTTTATTGAGACCCAGTACTTC
- | - | TRBJ2-2 | TRBV6-5 | 11 | CASSYLGELFF | TGTGCCAGCAGTTACCTCGGGGAGCTGTTTTTT
TRBD1 | - | TRBJ1-1 | TRBV7-9 | 14 | CASSLEQGVDEAFF | TGTGCCAGCAGCTTAGAACAGGGGGTCGATGAAGCTTTCTTT
TRBD1 | - | TRBJ2-1 | TRBV19 | 13 | CASSTTGLNEQFF | TGTGCCAGTAGTACGACAGGGCTGAATGAGCAGTTCTTC
- | - | TRBJ2-7 | TRBV30 | 14 | CAWRRQGSFYEQYF | TGTGCCTGGAGGCGCCAGGGGTCCTTCTACGAGCAGTACTTC
TRBD2 | - | TRBJ2-1 | TRBV7-2 | 15 | CASSQTSGPYNEQFF | TGTGCCAGCAGCCAGACTAGCGGACCTTACAATGAGCAGTTCTTC
TRBD1 | - | TRBJ1-2 | TRBV10-3 | 14 | CAISVPGQNYGYTF | TGTGCCATCAGTGTCCCGGGACAGAACTATGGCTACACCTTC
- | - | TRBJ1-1 | TRBV11-2 | 15 | CASSPKGFRNTEAFF | TGTGCCAGCAGCCCGAAGGGGTTCAGGAACACTGAAGCTTTCTTT
- | - | TRBJ2-6 | TRBV9 | 16 | CASSFYGTSGANVLTF | TGTGCCAGCAGCTTTTACGGTACCTCTGGGGCCAACGTCCTGACTTTC
- | - | TRBJ1-4 | TRBV6-1 | 15 | CASRASGERREKLFF | TGTGCCAGCAGAGCGTCAGGGGAGAGGCGTGAAAAACTGTTTTTT
- | - | TRBJ2-1 | TRBV19 | 12 | CATRGGSNEQFF | TGTGCCACCAGAGGGGGAAGCAATGAGCAGTTCTTC
TRBD2 | - | TRBJ2-7 | TRBV6-5 | 16 | CASSYVAGGPSYEQYF | TGTGCCAGCAGTTACGTGGCGGGAGGGCCTTCCTACGAGCAGTACTTC
TRBD1 | - | TRBJ2-7 | TRBV28 | 14 | CASSLWRGLYEQYF | TGTGCCAGCAGTTTATGGAGGGGGCTGTACGAGCAGTACTTC
- | - | TRBJ1-2 | TRBV19 | 15 | CASTGDWTRTFGYTF | TGTGCCAGTACGGGAGATTGGACACGGACTTTCGGCTACACCTTC
TRBD1 | - | TRBJ2-5 | TRBV19 | 14 | CASSNRGVSETQYF | TGTGCCAGTAGTAACAGGGGCGTCTCGGAGACCCAGTACTTC
TRBD1 | - | TRBJ2-6 | TRBV27 | 19 | CASSLLGQGSLSGANVLTF | TGTGCCAGCAGCCTCCTCGGACAGGGGAGCCTCTCTGGGGCCAACGTCCTGACTTTC
TRBD2 | - | TRBJ2-2 | TRBV5-4 | 16 | CASSHLAGSSTGELFF | TGTGCCAGCAGTCATCTAGCGGGATCCAGCACCGGGGAGCTGTTTTTT
- | - | TRBJ2-2 | TRBV7-6 | 12 | CASSPIPGELFF | TGTGCCAGCAGCCCCATCCCCGGGGAGCTGTTTTTT
TRBD2 | - | TRBJ2-1 | TRBV5-1 | 15 | CASSLGLADYNEQFF | TGCGCCAGCAGCCTCGGACTAGCGGACTACAATGAGCAGTTCTTC
- | - | TRBJ1-1 | TRBV5-6 | 15 | CASSRTRQLNTEAFF | TGTGCCAGCAGCCGGACGAGACAGTTGAACACTGAAGCTTTCTTT
TRBD1 | - | TRBJ2-3 | TRBV7-6 | 15 | CASSRGQGGTDTQYF | TGTGCCAGCAGCAGAGGACAGGGAGGCACAGATACGCAGTATTTT
- | - | TRBJ2-5 | TRBV30 | 12 | CAWSFSRETQYF | TGTGCCTGGAGTTTTTCGAGGGAGACCCAGTACTTC
- | - | TRBJ2-3 | TRBV4-3 | 17 | CASSRGPGIGITDTQYF | TGCGCCAGCAGCCGAGGCCCTGGGATCGGGATCACAGATACGCAGTATTTT
- | - | TRBJ1-5 | TRBV27 | 15 | CASSFTGYSNQPQHF | TGTGCCAGCAGTTTTACAGGTTATAGCAATCAGCCCCAGCATTTT
- | once | TRBJ2-7 | TRBV6-5 | 15 | CASSYSRLFSGEQYF | TGTGCCAGCAGTTACTCGCGCCTTTTCTCGGGGGAGCAGTACTTC
TRBD1 | - | TRBJ1-2 | TRBV11-2 | 14 | CASSLSTGGYGYTF | TGTGCCAGCAGCTTATCCACAGGGGGCTATGGCTACACCTTC
TRBD1 | - | TRBJ1-5 | TRBV30 | 13 | CAWGRDSNQPQHF | TGTGCCTGGGGCCGGGACAGTAATCAGCCCCAGCATTTT
TRBD2 | - | TRBJ2-1 | TRBV5-4 | 16 | CASSSGLAGGNNEQFF | TGTGCCAGCAGCTCGGGACTAGCGGGAGGGAACAATGAGCAGTTCTTC
- | - | TRBJ1-4 | TRBV7-2 | 17 | CASSLGGAGATNEKLFF | TGTGCCAGCAGCTTAGGGGGCGCGGGAGCAACTAATGAAAAACTGTTTTTT
TRBD1 | - | TRBJ1-2 | TRBV19 | 15 | CASSPGQGGIGGYTF | TGTGCCAGTAGTCCCGGACAGGGGGGCATAGGTGGCTACACCTTC
- | - | TRBJ2-7 | TRBV7-9 | 15 | CASSTRGGSSYEQYF | TGTGCCAGCAGCACACGTGGGGGCAGCTCCTACGAGCAGTACTTC
TRBD2 | - | TRBJ2-2 | TRBV19 | 15 | CASRGAGGPGGELFF | TGTGCCAGTAGAGGAGCGGGAGGGCCCGGCGGGGAGCTGTTTTTT
- | - | TRBJ1-1 | TRBV7-9 | 14 | CASSFGGGVTEAFF | TGTGCCAGCAGCTTCGGGGGAGGGGTGACTGAAGCTTTCTTT
- | - | TRBJ2-7 | TRBV28 | 16 | CASSLFRDLDDYEQYF | TGTGCCAGCAGTTTATTCCGGGACTTGGATGACTACGAGCAGTACTTC
- | - | TRBJ2-5 | TRBV5-1 | 13 | CASRQGGQETQYF | TGCGCCAGCAGACAAGGGGGCCAAGAGACCCAGTACTTC
TRBD1 | - | TRBJ2-2 | TRBV5-1 | 15 | CASSLLTGIPGELFF | TGCGCCAGCAGCTTGCTGACAGGGATCCCCGGGGAGCTGTTTTTT
- | once | TRBJ1-4 | TRBV6-5 | 14 | CASSPRGGNEKLFF | TGTGCCAGCAGCCCGAGGGGGGGTAATGAAAAACTGTTTTTT
- | - | TRBJ1-3 | TRBV13 | 18 | CASSSRVVSSLSGNTIYF | TGTGCCAGCAGCTCCCGAGTGGTGTCTAGCCTCTCTGGAAACACCATATATTTT
- | medium-sized | TRBJ1-5 | TRBV6-5 | 13 | CASSLGANQPQHF | TGTGCCAGCAGTTTGGGGGCAAATCAGCCCCAGCATTTT
TRBD1 | - | TRBJ2-3 | TRBV19 | 16 | CATTPRGQGSTDTQYF | TGTGCCACTACTCCCAGGGGACAGGGGAGCACAGATACGCAGTATTTT
- | - | TRBJ1-6 | TRBV11-2 | 15 | CASSLGRRGNSPLHF | TGTGCCAGCAGCTTGGGAAGACGGGGGAATTCACCCCTCCACTTT
TRBD1 | - | TRBJ1-2 | TRBV30 | 15 | CAWSGTQGVQHGYTF | TGTGCCTGGAGTGGGACACAGGGGGTGCAGCATGGCTACACCTTC
- | - | TRBJ1-6 | TRBV27 | 15 | CASSSRSSYNSPLHF | TGTGCCAGCAGTTCTCGGAGCTCCTATAATTCACCCCTCCACTTT